The 17 T cell receptor beta chains below were found in one sample sequenced in a study of regulatory T cells in long-lasting Graves disease. CDR3-region Arm-PCR and iRepertoire HTBI primers produced the TCR beta libraries. TCRdb fed the multiplex PCR reads into MiXCR, producing one record per CDR3 protein. This sample has some 560,000 distinct CDR3 sequences, with 15% to 20% found just once. Time point indicated: newly diagnosed GD, antithyroid drugs for less than 3 months. The authors made the TCR library using RNA they extracted from PBMCs. These data are also associated with another study on T cells in Graves' hyperthyroidism and ophthalmopathy.

The specimen was peripheral blood mononuclear cells (PBMCs), collected at new diagnosis, from a patient treated with antithyroid drugs. The receptors stem from a woman aged 35-60 years with Graves disease.

This clonotype showed up many times. This chain links TRBV28 with TRBJ1-2; 9 bases are a match to TRBD1. With V trimmed by 6 bases and J by 7 bases, 6 bases remained unmatched. The germline CDR1 and CDR2 sequences are MDHEN and SYDVKM. This CDR3 comprises 13 residues. CDR3 nucleotides: TGTGCCAGCAGACAGGGGGCGGATGGTGGCTACACCTTC. Translating gives CASRQGADGGYTF.

This clonotype has a handful of counts. This chain uses TRBV10-2 with TRBJ1-2; D is unclear. This CDR3 comprises 15 residues. The V gene's germline CDR1 is WSHSY and CDR2 SAAADI. Trimming shortened V by 4 bases and J by 5 bases, and 17 bases separated the two germline ends. CDR3 region: CASSVTGLMDYGYTF. The CDR3 bases are TGCGCCAGCAGTGTCACCGGTTTGATGGATTATGGCTACACCTTC.

This clonotype was seen more than once but under ten times. The chain combines TRBV11-2 with TRBJ2-2; D not resolved. Germline values: CDR1 SGHAT, CDR2 FQNNGV. V lost 5 bases, J lost 1 base, and 17 bases lay in between. There are 17 residues in the CDR3. The CDR3 is CASSPPPYLGNTGELFF. In nucleotides, the CDR3 is TGTGCCAGCAGCCCGCCGCCTTACTTAGGGAACACCGGGGAGCTGTTTTTT.

This clonotype was seen many times. This sequence joins TRBV25-1 and TRBJ1-1; D may be TRBD1 (5 bases). Germline values: CDR1 MGHDK, CDR2 SYGVNS. CDR3 size: 12 residues. V was cut by 7 bases and J by 3 bases, with 9 bases left in between. CDR3 sequence: CASIRGDTEAFF. In nucleotides, the CDR3 is TGTGCCAGCATCCGGGGGGACACTGAAGCTTTCTTT.

The chain employs TRBV12-5 and TRBJ1-6, with D tentatively TRBD1 (6 bases). The CDR3 extends over 15 amino acids. V gave up 2 bases and J gave up 5 bases, with 10 bases separating them. From germline, CDR1 is LGHNT and CDR2 FRNRAP. This chain's CDR3 is CASGLTGTHNSPLHF. The CDR3, as DNA: TGTGCTAGTGGTTTGACCGGGACACATAATTCACCCCTCCACTTT. The full variable domain, rest sourced from reference TRBV12-5 and TRBJ1-6, is DARVTQTPRHKVTEMGQEVTMRCQPILGHNTVFWYRQTMMQGLELLAYFRNRAPLDDSGMPKDRFSAEMPDATLATLKIQPSEPRDSAVYFCASGLTGTHNSPLHFGNGTRLTVT.

In this sample, this clonotype turned up many times. This sequence joins TRBV12-3 or TRBV12-4 and TRBJ2-7; TRBD2 is a possible D gene (5 bases). The CDR3 consists of 13 residues. V was shortened by 5 bases and J by 6 bases, with 14 bases between the two germline ends. CDR3 in amino acids: CASSPGNVGEQYF. The CDR3 region has the DNA TGTGCCAGCAGTCCCGGGAACGTCGGCGAGCAGTACTTC.

This clonotype has at least ten counts. The chain is built from TRBV5-1 and TRBJ1-1; D unresolved. The length of the CDR3 is 13 residues. V lost 4 bases to trimming and J lost 1 base, with 8 bases between them. Per the germline V gene, CDR1 is SGHRS and CDR2 is YFSETQ. The CDR3 DNA follows: TGCGCCAGCAGCGTACGACAGAACACTGAAGCTTTCTTT. It specifies CASSVRQNTEAFF. Variable domain in full (rest from reference TRBV5-1 and TRBJ1-1): KAGVTQTPRYLIKTRGQQVTLSCSPISGHRSVSWYQQTPGQGLQFLFEYFSETQRNKGNFPGRFSGRQFSNSRSEMNVSTLELGDSALYLCASSVRQNTEAFFGQGTRLTVV.

At least ten counts were recorded for this clonotype. The V gene is TRBV7-3, the J gene TRBJ2-5, with TRBD2 matching over 11 bases. Germline V gene data show CDR1 as SGHTA and CDR2 as FQGTGA. The CDR3 runs 16 residues. The V gene end was trimmed by 4 bases and the J gene end by 2 bases; junction bases not matched to a gene: 6. The CDR3, as DNA: TGTGCCAGCAGCTCAGGGACTAGCGGACGACAAGAGACCCAGTACTTC. The encoded protein is CASSSGTSGRQETQYF.

This clonotype was seen at least ten times. The rearrangement uses TRBV12-3 or TRBV12-4 and TRBJ2-6, with 10 bases identical to TRBD1. Trimming took 4 bases from V and 4 from J; bases not matched to a gene: 7. This CDR3 spans 17 amino acids. DNA of the CDR3: TGTGCCAGCAGTTGGGACAGGGGTGCATCCGGGGCCAACGTCCTGACTTTC. Translating gives CASSWDRGASGANVLTF.

About this clonotype: This may come from a read error, since a much larger clone is one base off. The chain joins TRBV9 to TRBJ1-1, with D possibly TRBD1 on 5 matching bases. CDR1 is SGDLS, CDR2 YYNGEE, per germline. The CDR3 runs to 15 residues. V was shortened by 0 bases and J by 1 base, with 10 bases between the two germline ends. The CDR3 DNA follows: TGTGCCAGCAGCGTAGTGGACAAGCGGAACACTGAAGCTTTCTTT. Protein: CASSVVDKRNTEAFF.

CDR3 sequence: CAWSLVWGDYEQYF. The CDR3 DNA sequence: TGTGCCTGGAGTTTGGTCTGGGGGGACTACGAGCAGTACTTC. This sequence joins TRBV30 and TRBJ2-7; D might be TRBD2 (6 bases). Germline assignment: CDR1 GTSNPN and CDR2 SVGIG (reference sequence). This CDR3 is 14 amino acids long. The V end was cut by 2 bases, the J end by 3 bases, with 14 bases between. The whole variable domain, remainder taken from reference TRBV30 and TRBJ2-7, is SQTIHQWPATLVQPVGSPLSLECTVEGTSNPNLYWYRQAAGRGLQLLFYSVGIGQISSEVPQNLSASRPQDRQFILSSKKLLLSDSGFYLCAWSLVWGDYEQYFGPGTRLTVT.

This clonotype was seen ten or more times. The genes are TRBV27 and TRBJ1-6; 11 nucleotides agree with TRBD1. This CDR3 comprises 18 residues. Germline V lookup: CDR1 MNHEY, CDR2 SMNVEV (reference sequence). V was pared by 7 bases and J by 10 bases, with 18 bases of the junction left unmatched. The CDR3 DNA reads as TGTGCCAGCACCCACCAGGGGACAGGGGGTGACTTGAGGTCACCCCTCCACTTT. Protein sequence: CASTHQGTGGDLRSPLHF.

In its sample, this clonotype was seen many times. This chain links TRBV2 with TRBJ2-1, with D perhaps TRBD1 (6 bases). CDR1 SNHLY and CDR2 FYNNEI come from the germline V gene. The CDR3 loop spans 15 amino acids. V was trimmed by 5 bases and J by 3 bases, leaving 14 bases between them. DNA of the CDR3: TGTGCCAGCAGTCCGGGGACACCCCGCTACAATGAGCAGTTCTTC. This encodes CASSPGTPRYNEQFF.

This clonotype was seen repeatedly, ten times or more. The V call is TRBV12-5, the J call TRBJ2-7; D not certain. Germline assignment: CDR1 LGHNT and CDR2 FRNRAP. This CDR3 is 13 amino acids long. V shed 5 bases and J shed 4 bases, with 12 bases lying between them. DNA of the CDR3: TGTGCTAGTGGTCCTCTCAGAGGTTACGAGCAGTACTTC. Its translation is CASGPLRGYEQYF.

Ten or more counts support this clonotype. The V call is TRBV6-2 or TRBV6-3, the J call TRBJ2-7; TRBD2 aligns across 8 bases. Germline V gene data show CDR1 as MNHEY and CDR2 as SVGEGT. CDR3 length equals 15 residues. Trimming removed 2 bases from V and 6 bases from J; junction bases left unmatched: 9. The CDR3, as DNA: TGTGCCAGCAGTTACCGTAAAGCGGGGGCCTCCGAGCAGTACTTC. It translates to CASSYRKAGASEQYF.

The chain joins TRBV3-1 to TRBJ1-1; no clear D gene. The CDR3 is 13 amino acids. With 8 bases removed from V and 4 bases from J, the gap between germline ends came to 14 bases. CDR1 is LGHDT, CDR2 YNNKEL, per germline (reference sequence). The CDR3 nucleotides read TGTGCCAGCTCTCTAGCGGAGACCACTGAAGCTTTCTTT. Protein product: CASSLAETTEAFF. Together with reference TRBV3-1 and TRBJ1-1, the CDR3 gives the full variable domain: DTAVSQTPKYLVTQMGNDKSIKCEQNLGHDTMYWYKQDSKKFLKIMFSYNNKELIINETVPNRFSPKSPDKAHLNLHINSLELGDSAVYFCASSLAETTEAFFGQGTRLTVV.

In its sample, this clonotype was seen many times. The rearrangement joins TRBV6-2 or TRBV6-3 to TRBJ2-7; 13 nucleotides agree with TRBD2. The V segment lost 4 bases and the J segment 6 bases; nucleotides outside the gene matches: 6. Germline lookup yields CDR1 MNHEY and CDR2 SVGEGT. The CDR3 is 15 amino acids. This CDR3 reads CASSSWTSGGSEQYF. CDR3 coding DNA: TGTGCCAGCAGTTCCTGGACTAGCGGGGGATCCGAGCAGTACTTC.